This TCR beta chain appears in the sequencing data of a study of T cells in Graves' hyperthyroidism and ophthalmopathy. On the study more broadly: Peripheral blood was acquired at first diagnosis, ahead of any therapy whatsoever. Study conclusions and caveats: Ophthalmopathy was distinguished from stable hyperthyroidism by 13 V-J signatures. Appearing also in blood were most of the thyroid clonotypes expanded above 0.001.

V was trimmed by 2 bases and J by 4 bases, leaving 18 bases between them. This CDR3 is built from 17 residues. Germline assignment: CDR1 MNHEY and CDR2 SMNVEV (reference sequence). Using RNA transcripts as the source, TCR beta CDR3 regions were amplified. During a first-round RT-PCR of the TCR CDR3, the HTBI primer set was used. MiXCR was run by TCRdb on the multiplex PCR reads, yielding one entry per CDR3 protein. The sample includes fewer than 700,000 distinct CDR3 sequences, 17% of them seen just once. There are a few counts of this clonotype. Its antigen is currently unknown. Extraction of PBMCs used approximately 10 ml of fresh peripheral blood.

V is TRBV27 and J is TRBJ2-1; D uncertain. The sequenced sample was blood. The TCR was taken from a woman between 18 and 29 years old with Graves' ophthalmopathy. CDR3 in DNA: TGTGCCAGCAGTTTAATCATAGACCCCGGTGGATACAATGAGCAGTTCTTC. Amino acids: CASSLIIDPGGYNEQFF.